This is a list of T cell receptor beta chains from one sample in a study of blood T cell repertoires in COVID-19. Sequencing was performed with immunoSEQ multiplex PCR; in TCRdb, only in-frame clones are kept and a portion is missing. The sample holds around 200,000 clones; approximately 83% are singletons and the top ten take approximately 11%. The sample consisted of peripheral blood. All receptors derive from a human donor with active or convalescent COVID-19. The donor label of this sample is uncertain. Both conserved end residues are part of each CDR3. Fields, in order: V gene, clone size, J gene, D gene, CDR3 DNA, CDR3 protein. The D gene is left open where the match is weak. Clone size, where shown, is once, few, many, or a class for clones that have expanded.

>TRBV5-1|once|TRBJ2-7|TRBD1
TGCGCCAGCAGAGGAACCGGGACAGCCTACGAGCAGTACTTC
CASRGTGTAYEQYF
>TRBV6-1|.|TRBJ1-4|.
TGTGCCAGCAGTGACCAACAGGGAGTTGAAAAACTGTTTTTT
CASSDQQGVEKLFF
>TRBV3-1/TRBV3-2|once|TRBJ1-2|TRBD1
TGTGCCAGCAGGCGGACTGACAGGGACGACTATGGCTACACCTTC
CASRRTDRDDYGYTF
>TRBV28|.|TRBJ2-4|.
TGTGCCAGCAGTGTCACCACATTAGCCAAAAACATTCAGTACTTC
CASSVTTLAKNIQYF
>TRBV19|.|TRBJ1-1|TRBD1
TGTGCCAGTAGTAGGTTAACCGGGACAGGGGTTTCACTGTCGGACACTGAAGCTTTCTTT
CASSRLTGTGVSLSDTEAFF
>TRBV19|.|TRBJ2-7|TRBD1
TGTGCCAGTAGACCCAGGGGGACAGGCTCCTACGAGCAGTACTTC
CASRPRGTGSYEQYF
>TRBV4-1|.|TRBJ2-1|.
TGCGCCAGCAGCCAAGATCGGACATCCTGGGACAATGAGCAGTTCTTC
CASSQDRTSWDNEQFF
>TRBV5-4|.|TRBJ1-2|.
TGTGCCAGCAGCGTTAAGGGGGACCCTGTCGGCTACACCTTC
CASSVKGDPVGYTF
>TRBV6-4|.|TRBJ2-3|TRBD2
TGTGCCAGCAGCAATGAGGGACTAGCGGGGAGAGATACGCAGTATTTT
CASSNEGLAGRDTQYF
>TRBV7-9|once|TRBJ2-7|.
TGTGCCAGCAGAGGGGGACGGGGCTACTACGAGCAGTACTTC
CASRGGRGYYEQYF
>TRBV7-2|.|TRBJ2-5|.
TGTGCCAGCAGCTTAGCGTTAGGTGGGCCAGAGACCCAGTACTTC
CASSLALGGPETQYF
>TRBV5-5|.|TRBJ1-2|TRBD1
TGTGCCAGCAGCTTTGGGGACAGGGGGACCTACACCTTC
CASSFGDRGTYTF
>TRBV4-2|.|TRBJ2-1|TRBD2
TGTGCCAGCAGCCAAGAGCAACAGCGGGGGGGCGGATTGAATGAGCAGTTCTTC
CASSQEQQRGGGLNEQFF
>TRBV29-1|.|TRBJ1-6|TRBD1
TGCAGCGTCCGTGGGGGACAGGGAAATTCACCCCTCCACTTT
CSVRGGQGNSPLHF
>TRBV6-5|.|TRBJ2-4|.
TGTGCCAGCAGTACCCGACAAATAGCCAAAAACATTCAGTACTTC
CASSTRQIAKNIQYF
>TRBV7-9|.|TRBJ1-5|.
TGTGCCAGCAGCTTAACGGCTCCGGGGGGCAATCAGCCCCAGCATTTT
CASSLTAPGGNQPQHF
>TRBV29-1|.|TRBJ2-7|.
TGCAGCGTTGTGGAGCTTTCCTACGAGCAGTACTTC
CSVVELSYEQYF
>TRBV19|once|TRBJ2-7|.
TGTGCCAGTAGTATACCAGATAGGGGCGAGCAGTACTTC
CASSIPDRGEQYF
>TRBV5-6|few|TRBJ2-1|.
TGTGCCAGCAGAAGGACAGGTATAGCGGGATATGAGCAGTTCTTC
CASRRTGIAGYEQFF
>TRBV15|.|TRBJ2-2|.
TGTGCCTCGATGGCAGGCCGACCCTCGCCACCCGGGGAGCTGTTTTTT
CASMAGRPSPPGELFF
>TRBV5-1|.|TRBJ2-2|TRBD2
TGCGCCAGCAGCCGGTGGCCTAGCGGGAGTGTGGGCACCGGGGAGCTGTTTTTT
CASSRWPSGSVGTGELFF
>TRBV21-1|.|TRBJ1-2|.
TGTGCCAGCAGCAAAACTGAGAACTATGGCTACACCTTC
CASSKTENYGYTF
>TRBV11-2|.|TRBJ2-7|TRBD1
TGTGCCAGCAGCCCCGGGACAGCCTACGAGCAGTACTTC
CASSPGTAYEQYF